These 26 T cell receptor beta chains came from one sample sequenced in a study of T cell responses to AZD1222 COVID-19 vaccine (dated by TCRdb to the early 2020s). Library generation was performed with the immunoSEQ multiplex PCR assay. In TCRdb, the immuneACCESS table is reduced to in-frame sequences with V and J assigned. These tables do not hold every clone; where another copy was compared, an unresolved V gene accounts for under half, and the others remain unexplained. The sample table holds 110,000 to 150,000 clones, of which approximately 90% were seen once. The ten largest make up 3% to 3.5% of the sample. The time point label corresponds to: about 28 days (+/-7) after the second vaccine dose. This specimen was peripheral blood, taken 28 days after the second AZD1222 dose. These receptors all stem from an adult who received the AZD1222 COVID-19 vaccine.

The V call is TRBV2, the J call TRBJ2-7; 8 bases line up with TRBD1. Germline-derived CDR1 and CDR2 are SNHLY and FYNNEI. V dropped 9 bases and J dropped 3; count of bases not matched to a gene: 16. This CDR3 contains 16 residues. CDR3 protein: CASNSFRGTGDYEQYF. CDR3 bases: TGTGCCAGTAACAGCTTCCGGGGGACAGGAGACTACGAGCAGTACTTC. Combining the CDR3 with reference TRBV2 and TRBJ2-7 gives the whole variable domain EPEVTQTPSHQVTQMGQEVILRCVPISNHLYFYWYRQILGQKVEFLVSFYNNEISEKSEIFDDQFSVERPDGSNFTLKIRSTKLEDSAMYFCASNSFRGTGDYEQYFGPGTRLTVT.

This sequence joins TRBV25-1 and TRBJ2-1, with no clear D. The V and J ends lost 8 bases and 5 bases respectively, with 7 bases between them. CDR3 length: 11 amino acids. The germline V gene encodes CDR1 MGHDK and CDR2 SYGVNS. CDR3 DNA: TGTGCCAGCGGAGACAACAATGAGCAGTTCTTC. This encodes CASGDNNEQFF.

CDR3 in amino acids: CASSDSGTSNEQFF. The CDR3 DNA reads as TGTGCCAGCAGTGACTCTGGGACTAGTAATGAGCAGTTCTTC. The chain has TRBV2 and TRBJ2-1, with TRBD2 matching over 8 bases. The germline CDR1 and CDR2 sequences are SNHLY and FYNNEI. This CDR3 has 14 residues. V gave up 3 bases and J gave up 7 bases; unmatched junction bases: 5.

This clone was detected a few times. This chain links TRBV18 with TRBJ1-6; 7 bases match TRBD1. V lost 5 bases and J lost 5; bases outside the gene matches: 6. CDR1 and CDR2 (germline): KGHSH, LQKENI. This CDR3 contains 15 residues. The CDR3 loop reads CASSSTGADNSPLHF. The CDR3 DNA sequence: TGTGCCAGCTCATCAACAGGGGCTGATAATTCACCCCTCCACTTT.

This clone has a handful of counts. The chain joins TRBV9 to TRBJ2-5; 13 nucleotides line up with TRBD2. The V gene's germline CDR1 is SGDLS and CDR2 YYNGEE. This CDR3 comprises 16 residues. Trimming at V came to 4 bases and at J to 5 bases, leaving 8 bases not matched to a gene. CDR3 coding DNA: TGTGCCAGCAGCCAAAGCGGGACTAGCGGGACTGAGACCCAGTACTTC. This sequence encodes CASSQSGTSGTETQYF.

DNA for the CDR3: TGTGCCAGCAGCACCGGACTCCCTGAAGCTTTCTTT. Translated, it gives CASSTGLPEAFF. This chain links TRBV28 with TRBJ1-1; D gene unclear. The CDR3 length is 12 residues. CDR1 is MDHEN, CDR2 SYDVKM, per germline. The V end was cut by 6 bases, the J end by 6 bases, with 11 bases between.

V and J are TRBV4-2 and TRBJ1-5; possibly TRBD1 for D (6 bases). CDR1 LGHNA and CDR2 YNFKEQ come from the germline V gene. V was clipped by 0 bases and J by 5 bases, with 11 bases between them. The length of the CDR3 is 15 residues. The CDR3 here is CASSQETGSYQPQHF. CDR3 DNA: TGTGCCAGCAGCCAAGAGACAGGATCTTATCAGCCCCAGCATTTT.

This sequence joins TRBV6-5 and TRBJ2-1, with TRBD1 identical over 10 bases. The CDR3 runs to 11 residues. The trim removed 11 bases at V and 6 bases at J, leaving 1 base unmatched. Per the germline V gene, CDR1 is MNHEY and CDR2 is SVGAGI. The CDR3 nucleotides read TGTGCCGGGACAGGGGTCAATGAGCAGTTCTTC. The encoded protein is CAGTGVNEQFF.

The gene calls are TRBV11-2 and TRBJ2-7, with 7 positions matching TRBD2. Germline CDR1 reads SGHAT; CDR2 reads FQNNGV. CDR3 length equals 14 residues. Germline trimming cut 3 bases from V and 6 bases from J; bases unmatched to any gene: 8. Here the CDR3 reads CASSFPWTRREQYF. Written as DNA, the CDR3 is TGTGCCAGCAGCTTCCCCTGGACTAGACGCGAGCAGTACTTC. The full variable domain, completed using reference TRBV11-2 and TRBJ2-7, is EAGVAQSPRYKIIEKRQSVAFWCNPISGHATLYWYQQILGQGPKLLIQFQNNGVVDDSQLPKDRFSAERLKGVDSTLKIQPAKLEDSAVYLCASSFPWTRREQYFGPGTRLTVT.

The chain joins TRBV7-6 to TRBJ1-3, with TRBD1 identical over 10 bases. The CDR3 extends over 18 amino acids. The ends lost 2 bases at V and 7 bases at J; junction bases unmatched: 14. The germline gives CDR1 SGHVS, CDR2 FNYEAQ. CDR3 region: CASSLLVTSGGQGNTIYF. CDR3 in DNA: TGTGCCAGCAGCTTACTGGTCACCTCCGGGGGACAGGGGAACACCATATATTTT.

The chain's CDR3 is CASGVAGGLYNEQFF. CDR3 DNA sequence: TGCGCCAGCGGAGTAGCGGGGGGACTCTACAATGAGCAGTTCTTC. This sequence joins TRBV10-2 and TRBJ2-1; 10 positions match TRBD2. Germline lookup yields CDR1 WSHSY and CDR2 SAAADI. The CDR3 extends over 15 amino acids. Trimming took 8 bases from V and 3 from J; bases not matched to a gene: 7.

The chain links TRBV20-1 to TRBJ1-2; D unclear. There are 13 residues in the CDR3. The V end lost 3 bases, the J end lost 4 bases, and 12 bases lay between the germline ends. CDR1 and CDR2 from the germline V gene are DFQATT and SNEGSKA (reference sequence). The CDR3 bases are TGCAGTGCTAGTGACGACACGACCTATGGCTACACCTTC. It encodes CSASDDTTYGYTF.

The genes are TRBV7-2 and TRBJ1-1; no reliable D call. Germline values: CDR1 SGHTA, CDR2 FQGNSA. Trimming stripped 2 bases from V and 0 bases from J, with 13 bases between. The CDR3 extends over 16 amino acids. CDR3 region: CASSLYGRGVNTEAFF. The CDR3 region has the DNA TGTGCCAGCAGCTTATACGGACGCGGAGTGAACACTGAAGCTTTCTTT.

V gene TRBV11-3 combines with J gene TRBJ2-2, with 8 bases aligning to TRBD2. The CDR3 totals 15 residues. After removal of 2 bases from V and 3 bases from J, the junction contained 2 bases not matched to a gene. Germline lookup yields CDR1 SGHNT and CDR2 YENEEA. The CDR3 here is CASSLSGGDTGELFF. In DNA, the CDR3 is TGTGCCAGCAGCTTATCCGGGGGGGACACCGGGGAGCTGTTTTTT.

V is TRBV30 and J is TRBJ1-6, with a tentative D call TRBD1 (5 bases). The V gene's germline CDR1 is GTSNPN and CDR2 SVGIG (reference sequence). V was cut by 4 bases and J by 10 bases, with 17 bases left in between. CDR3 length: 14 amino acids. CDR3 in DNA: TGTGCCTGGAAGGTGGCAGGGTGGGAGTCACCCCTCCACTTT. It is translated as CAWKVAGWESPLHF.

The chain uses TRBV29-1 and TRBJ1-3, with D possibly matching TRBD1 (5 bases). The germline V and J ends were trimmed by 0 bases and 4 bases, with 10 bases remaining between them. CDR3 length: 14 residues. Germline CDR1 SQVTM, CDR2 ANQGSEA. CDR3 nucleotide sequence: TGCAGCGTTGAAGAGTCAGGGTCAGGAAACACCATATATTTT. This sequence encodes CSVEESGSGNTIYF.

This clone was observed a few times. The chain is built from TRBV4-2 and TRBJ2-2; 9 bases match TRBD2. Germline-derived CDR1 and CDR2 are LGHNA and YNFKEQ. Losses at the gene ends were 3 bases for V and 5 bases for J; bases not matched to a gene: 13. This CDR3 is built from 18 residues. CDR3 nucleotide sequence: TGTGCCAGCAGCCAGGTAGGCGCCGGCGGGAGGGGAACCGGGGAGCTGTTTTTT. Its protein product is CASSQVGAGGRGTGELFF.

This rearrangement joins TRBV27 to TRBJ2-7; D is uncertain. The CDR3 loop spans 14 amino acids. CDR1 is MNHEY, CDR2 SMNVEV, per germline (reference sequence). V was trimmed by 6 bases and J by 3 bases, leaving 15 bases between them. Written as DNA, the CDR3 is TGTGCCAGCAGACCACTCATTGGGCACTACGAGCAGTACTTC. Protein: CASRPLIGHYEQYF.

This rearrangement joins TRBV14 to TRBJ1-1; D gene unclear. The V gene's germline CDR1 is SGHDN and CDR2 FVKESK. Trimming removed 0 bases at V and 7 bases at J, with 3 bases between. The CDR3 spans 11 residues. CDR3 amino acids: CASSQDFEAFF. The CDR3 coding sequence is TGTGCCAGCAGCCAAGACTTTGAAGCTTTCTTT.

The genes are TRBV29-1 and TRBJ2-3, with D perhaps matching TRBD2 (5 bases). Deletions cut 4 bases from V and 3 bases from J, with 5 bases between. Germline loops: CDR1 SQVTM, CDR2 ANQGSEA. The CDR3 is 11 amino acids. The CDR3 reads CSVGTTDTQYF. CDR3 DNA: TGCAGCGTTGGGACTACAGATACGCAGTATTTT.

This clone is labeled medium-sized. This rearrangement joins TRBV6-5 to TRBJ1-5; a weak D match, TRBD1 (6 bases). Germline lookup yields CDR1 MNHEY and CDR2 SVGAGI. The CDR3 runs 14 residues. Trimming removed 5 bases at V and 8 bases at J, with 16 bases between. Here the CDR3 reads CASSTAGAREPQHF. The CDR3 coding sequence is TGTGCCAGCAGTACGGCGGGGGCGCGGGAGCCCCAGCATTTT.

V is TRBV4-1 and J is TRBJ2-3; D possibly corresponds to TRBD2 (5 bases). The CDR3 is 15 residues long. Germline V gene data show CDR1 as MGHRA and CDR2 as YSYEKL. With 0 bases removed from V and 2 bases from J, the gap between germline ends came to 9 bases. CDR3 loop: CASSQEGVYTDTQYF. Written as DNA, the CDR3 is TGCGCCAGCAGCCAAGAGGGAGTCTACACAGATACGCAGTATTTT.

As to this clone: Compared with germline, one end of the junction differs, possibly owing to a read error. V and J are TRBV7-9 and TRBJ1-2, with 8 bases fitting TRBD1. This CDR3 comprises 14 residues. The germline CDR1 and CDR2 sequences are SEHNR and FQNEAQ (reference sequence). The CDR3 region has the DNA TGTGCCAGCAGCTTAGTGACAGGGGAACATGGCTACATCTTC. Translating it yields CASSLVTGEHGYIF.

The chain couples TRBV10-1 to TRBJ2-1; 11 bases fit TRBD2. Trimming at V came to 6 bases and at J to 4 bases, leaving 11 bases not matched to a gene. This CDR3 is built from 17 residues. Per germline, CDR1 WNHNN and CDR2 SYGVQD (reference sequence). The CDR3 loop is CASRRTSGRLFYNEQFF. For the CDR3, the DNA is TGCGCCAGCAGGAGGACTAGCGGGCGACTCTTTTACAATGAGCAGTTCTTC.

This clone was picked up one time. The V and J genes are TRBV11-2 and TRBJ2-5; 8 nucleotides line up with TRBD1. Germline CDR1 SGHAT, CDR2 FQNNGV. The V segment lost 6 bases and the J segment 4 bases; nucleotides outside the gene matches: 10. CDR3 length equals 15 residues. The CDR3 protein is CASSLGQGKGETQYF. The DNA for the CDR3 is TGTGCCAGCAGTCTTGGACAGGGAAAGGGAGAGACCCAGTACTTC.

J is TRBJ1-6 and V is TRBV5-6; a weak D match, TRBD1 (5 bases). Trimming shortened V by 1 base and J by 10 bases, and 15 bases separated the two germline ends. Germline assignment: CDR1 SGHDT and CDR2 YYEEEE. This CDR3 is built from 15 residues. The CDR3 loop reads CASSLLGREGSPLHF. Written as DNA, the CDR3 is TGTGCCAGCAGCTTGCTGGGCAGGGAGGGGTCACCCCTCCACTTT.